This TCR beta chain was sequenced for a study of T cell responses to AZD1222 COVID-19 vaccine. Germline lookup yields CDR1 GTSNPN and CDR2 SVGIG (reference sequence). This CDR3 is built from 11 residues. Trimming left V 1 base short and J 7 bases short, with 7 bases between. Profiled with immunoSEQ multiplex PCR; TCRdb holds only in-frame clones, not every one. Here the sample spans 90,000 to 110,000 clones, approximately 90% being singletons. Material: peripheral blood, obtained on day 0 of AZD1222 vaccination. This chain uses TRBV30 with TRBJ1-2; D is unresolved. This clonotype was sampled from an adult in good health. CDR3 sequence: CAWSAISGYTF. The CDR3, as DNA: TGTGCCTGGAGTGCAATCTCTGGCTACACCTTC.